The TCR beta chain under discussion was sequenced for a study of identical twins. TCRdb recomputed calls from the 5' RACE reads with MiXCR, one row per CDR3 protein. The data contain 400,000 to 550,000 distinct CDR3 sequences, roughly an eighth of them singletons. The CDR3 sequence is 15 residues long. CDR1 and CDR2 from the germline V gene are SEHNR and FQNEAQ (reference sequence). Between the trimmed V and J ends, which lost 1 base and 3 bases, there was a span of 10 bases. The table lists this clonotype with many counts. These sequences were also reported in another study, on yellow fever vaccine responses in identical twins.

V is TRBV7-9 and J is TRBJ2-1; possible D gene TRBD1, 6 bases. This clonotype was sampled from a woman younger than 35 in good health. What was sequenced was CD4+ T cells sorted from blood. The CDR3 loop is CASSLDLRGYNEQFF. In DNA form, the CDR3 reads TGTGCCAGCAGCTTAGATCTCAGGGGCTACAATGAGCAGTTCTTC.